A single sample is the source of the 20 T cell receptor beta chains below, sequenced in a study of blood T cells in healthy people across ages. Together with a sample-barcoded 5' primer, a J-beta primer mix was included in a second PCR lasting about 7 to 11 cycles. TCRdb re-called the 5' RACE reads through MiXCR, storing one row per CDR3 protein. The table has about 380,000 distinct CDR3 sequences, approximately 52% seen once; the top ten hold under 65%. Sequences were obtained from blood. The receptors come from a man aged 55 to 70 in good health.

The gene calls are TRBV4-3 and TRBJ2-1, with 7 nucleotides matching TRBD1. CDR1 is LGHNA and CDR2 is YSLEER in the germline V gene. With 0 bases clipped from V and 7 bases from J, the junction kept 6 bases outside the gene matches. This CDR3 is 15 amino acids long. CDR3 coding DNA: TGCGCCAGCAGCCAAGACCGACAGGGTGGGAATGAGCAGTTCTTC. Translating it yields CASSQDRQGGNEQFF.

In its sample, this clonotype was seen many times. This sequence joins TRBV6-5 and TRBJ2-7; 9 nucleotides line up with TRBD2. Germline V CDR1 and CDR2: MNHEY, SVGAGI. The CDR3 is made up of 15 amino acids. J was trimmed by 4 bases and V by 0 bases; bases with no gene match: 4. Here the CDR3 DNA reads TGTGCCAGCAGTTACTCGACTAGCGGTGTTTACGAGCAGTACTTC. Encoded protein: CASSYSTSGVYEQYF.

The V and J genes are TRBV14 and TRBJ2-3; D may be TRBD2 (6 bases). CDR1 is SGHDN and CDR2 is FVKESK in the germline V gene. V lost 1 base to trimming and J lost 4 bases, with 12 bases between them. CDR3 length: 15 residues. The CDR3 loop is CASSQGDGSPDTQYF. In nucleotides, the CDR3 is TGTGCCAGCAGCCAAGGAGACGGGAGTCCAGATACGCAGTATTTT.

Worth noting for this clonotype: Its ends do not fully match the called genes, so a read error is possible. V is TRBV7-2 and J is TRBJ2-1; D possibly matches TRBD1 or TRBD2 (5 bases each). The V gene's germline CDR1 is SGHTA and CDR2 FQGNSA. The CDR3 consists of 15 residues. DNA of the CDR3: TGTGCCAGCAGCAACACCGGGACCACCTACAATGAGCAGTTTTTC. This sequence encodes CASSNTGTTYNEQFF.

CDR3 nucleotide sequence: TGCAGCACTCGGACTAGCGGGACCACAGATACGCAGTATTTT. Protein product: CSTRTSGTTDTQYF. The chain employs TRBV29-1 and TRBJ2-3, with 12 nucleotides matching TRBD2. V trimming: 8 bases; J trimming: 2 bases; junction bases outside the gene matches: 5. This CDR3 spans 14 amino acids. The germline CDR1 and CDR2 sequences are SQVTM and ANQGSEA.

This chain joins TRBV14 and TRBJ2-1, with D uncertain. The CDR3 consists of 14 residues. Trimming took off 4 bases at V and 0 bases at J, with 7 bases between the two ends. The germline CDR1 and CDR2 sequences are SGHDN and FVKESK. The CDR3 DNA reads TGTGCCAGCAGCCCAACTGGCTCCTACAATGAGCAGTTCTTC. Residues: CASSPTGSYNEQFF.

The chain carries TRBV28 and TRBJ1-2, with D unresolved. Germline V gene sequence: CDR1 MDHEN, CDR2 SYDVKM. The CDR3 is 15 residues long. Deletions cut 2 bases from V and 8 bases from J, with 18 bases between. The chain's CDR3 is CASSLKGGRLRGYTF. The CDR3 region has the DNA TGTGCCAGCAGTTTAAAGGGAGGGAGGTTGAGAGGCTACACCTTC.

V and J are TRBV20-1 and TRBJ2-3, with D tentatively TRBD1 or TRBD2 (7 bases each). Trimming shortened V by 0 bases and J by 3 bases, and 13 bases separated the two germline ends. CDR3 length equals 15 residues. Germline loops: CDR1 DFQATT, CDR2 SNEGSKA (reference sequence). CDR3 in amino acids: CSAREGGTATDTQYF. In nucleotides, the CDR3 is TGCAGTGCTAGAGAGGGAGGGACAGCAACAGATACGCAGTATTTT.

This clonotype was found a few times. The chain links TRBV6-2 or TRBV6-3 to TRBJ1-6, with D unclear. The CDR3 sequence is 11 residues long. The germline V and J ends were trimmed by 2 bases and 10 bases, with 3 bases remaining between them. Germline V gene sequence: CDR1 MNHEY, CDR2 SVGEGT. The CDR3 region has the DNA TGTGCCAGCAGTTACGGATCACCCCTCCACTTT. Translation: CASSYGSPLHF.

This clonotype was seen many times. The genes are TRBV9 and TRBJ2-5; 9 nucleotides agree with TRBD1. The CDR3 length is 15 residues. J gave up 5 bases and V 0 bases, and 5 bases lay outside the gene matches. Germline CDR1 and CDR2: SGDLS and YYNGEE. Here the CDR3 reads CASSVADRGLETQYF. The CDR3 DNA sequence: TGTGCCAGCAGCGTAGCGGACAGGGGATTGGAGACCCAGTACTTC.

This clonotype was detected ten times or more. CDR3 nucleotides: TGTGCCAGCAGCTTGCAGCTAGGCACAGATACGCAGTATTTT. It codes for CASSLQLGTDTQYF. The chain couples TRBV7-2 to TRBJ2-3, with D hard to call. V shed 3 bases and J shed 1 base, with 8 bases lying between them. The CDR3 has 14 amino acids. The germline gives CDR1 SGHTA, CDR2 FQGNSA.

The V and J genes are TRBV4-3 and TRBJ1-2; D is perhaps TRBD1 (5 bases). V dropped 0 bases and J dropped 3 bases, with 11 bases sitting between them. Germline loops: CDR1 LGHNA, CDR2 YSLEER. The CDR3 length is 15 residues. Written as DNA, the CDR3 is TGCGCCAGCAGCCAAGATCGTGGGGACTACTATGGCTACACCTTC. Protein product: CASSQDRGDYYGYTF.

The rearrangement uses TRBV2 and TRBJ1-5, with D possibly being TRBD1 (5 bases). The CDR3 runs to 13 residues. Germline V gene sequence: CDR1 SNHLY, CDR2 FYNNEI. Trimming took 7 bases from V and 3 from J, leaving 10 bases between them. The CDR3 region is CASTRQFNQPQHF. The DNA for the CDR3 is TGTGCCAGCACACGACAGTTCAATCAGCCCCAGCATTTT. The full variable domain, in which reference TRBV2 and TRBJ1-5 provide the parts outside the CDR3, is EPEVTQTPSHQVTQMGQEVILRCVPISNHLYFYWYRQILGQKVEFLVSFYNNEISEKSEIFDDQFSVERPDGSNFTLKIRSTKLEDSAMYFCASTRQFNQPQHFGDGTRLSIL.

This clonotype was seen a handful of times. The V gene is TRBV3-1, the J gene TRBJ2-4; D unclear. Per germline, CDR1 LGHDT and CDR2 YNNKEL (reference sequence). Trimming removed 0 bases from V and 1 base from J, with 4 bases in between. The CDR3 has 14 residues. The CDR3 DNA reads as TGTGCCAGCAGCCAAGATTCCGCCAAAAACATTCAGTACTTC. Amino acids: CASSQDSAKNIQYF.

This clonotype was seen only a few times. V and J are TRBV20-1 and TRBJ2-7; 9 bases are a match to TRBD1. Germline-derived CDR1 and CDR2 are DFQATT and SNEGSKA (reference sequence). With 5 bases clipped from V and 5 bases from J, the junction kept 4 bases outside the gene matches. The CDR3 has 12 residues. The CDR3: CSARTGGNEQYF. As DNA, the CDR3 is TGCAGTGCTCGTACAGGGGGCAACGAGCAGTACTTC.

This clonotype was seen only a few times. The gene calls are TRBV5-1 and TRBJ1-1; TRBD1 matches 10 bases. Germline lookup yields CDR1 SGHRS and CDR2 YFSETQ. Unmatched junction bases numbered 14, after V lost 0 bases and J lost 0 bases. This CDR3 region has 20 residues. This chain's CDR3 is CASSLVGSAPGQGLNTEAFF. As DNA, the CDR3 is TGCGCCAGCAGCTTGGTGGGATCCGCCCCGGGACAGGGGTTGAACACTGAAGCTTTCTTT.

This clonotype showed up just a few times. This sequence joins TRBV6-6 and TRBJ2-6, with D hard to call. Trimming took off 2 bases at V and 0 bases at J, with 5 bases between the two ends. The V gene's germline CDR1 is MNHNY and CDR2 SVGAGI (reference sequence). The CDR3 runs to 15 residues. CDR3 DNA sequence: TGTGCCAGCAGTTACGCCAGCTCTGGGGCCAACGTCCTGACTTTC. It yields the protein CASSYASSGANVLTF.

The chain employs TRBV3-1 and TRBJ2-3; TRBD1 matches 9 bases. CDR1 and CDR2 from the germline V gene are LGHDT and YNNKEL (reference sequence). There are 15 residues in the CDR3. V shed 3 bases and J 5 bases; nucleotides not matched to a gene: 6. The CDR3 bases are TGTGCCAGCAGCCAGGGGACAGGGAGACAAGATACGCAGTATTTT. Translation: CASSQGTGRQDTQYF.

This sequence joins TRBV20-1 and TRBJ2-5; the D is unclear. The CDR3 covers 14 residues. Per the germline V gene, CDR1 is DFQATT and CDR2 is SNEGSKA (reference sequence). V lost 3 bases, J lost 4 bases, and 15 bases lay in between. In DNA form, the CDR3 reads TGCAGTGCTAGTTCCCGGGTCCTCCCAGAGACCCAGTACTTC. This translates into CSASSRVLPETQYF.

Notes on this clonotype: It may be a read error: a sequence one base away is much more abundant. The genes are TRBV7-2 and TRBJ2-1; TRBD2 agrees at 9 bases. The end of the DNA fits TRBJ2-7 better, so the J call may be wrong. There are 15 residues in the CDR3. Germline CDR1 reads SGHTA; CDR2 reads FQGNSA. The CDR3 sequence: CASSLGAGGYNEQYF. As DNA, the CDR3 is TGTGCCAGCAGCTTAGGGGCGGGAGGGTACAATGAGCAGTACTTC.